This T cell receptor beta chain was retrieved from a study of CD8 T cells in ankylosing spondylitis. The V end was cut by 3 bases, the J end by 2 bases, with 15 bases between. Germline CDR1 reads SGDLS; CDR2 reads YYNGEE. The CDR3 loop spans 15 amino acids. Ten or more counts support this clonotype. TCRdb analysed the 5' RACE reads with MiXCR anew, one entry per CDR3 protein. The sample lists tens of thousands of distinct CDR3 sequences; less than 3.5% were seen once. This chain links TRBV9 with TRBJ2-7; the D call may be TRBD1 or TRBD2 (6 bases each). The clonotype originates from a male donor with ankylosing spondylitis or in good health (not recorded which). Sequencing input: blood, either unsorted or a sorted T cell fraction (not recorded which). CDR3 protein: CASSAGAGDTYEQYF. Written as DNA, the CDR3 is TGTGCCAGCAGCGCGGGGGCCGGGGACACCTACGAGCAGTACTTC.